Following are 12 T cell receptor beta chains from one sample sequenced in a study of siplizumab effects on memory and regulatory T cells. Generated by immunoSEQ multiplex PCR, the TCRdb table keeps only in-frame clones and is missing some. The sample lists more than 75,000 clones; 80% to 95% were seen once. Sequenced input: CD8+ T cells sorted from blood. All receptors come from a human donor in good health.

The chain links TRBV28 to TRBJ1-3; D gene unclear. Germline V CDR1 and CDR2: MDHEN, SYDVKM. Between the trimmed V and J ends, which lost 8 bases and 3 bases, there was a span of 5 bases. This CDR3 is built from 11 residues. CDR3 nucleotides: TGTGCCAGCGGTGATGGAAACACCATATATTTT. It specifies CASGDGNTIYF. Together with reference TRBV28 and TRBJ1-3, the CDR3 gives the full variable domain: DVKVTQSSRYLVKRTGEKVFLECVQDMDHENMFWYRQDPGLGLRLIYFSYDVKMKEKGDIPEGYSVSREKKERFSLILESASTNQTSMYLCASGDGNTIYFGEGSWLTVV.

This clone was seen just once. This sequence joins TRBV2 and TRBJ2-7; perhaps D is TRBD1 or TRBD2 (5 bases each). The CDR3 is 12 residues long. Deletions cut 6 bases from V and 0 bases from J, with 6 bases between. Germline CDR1 is SNHLY and CDR2 is FYNNEI. CDR3 loop: CASRGDSYEQYF. For the CDR3, the DNA is TGTGCCAGCAGGGGGGACTCCTACGAGCAGTACTTC.

The chain has TRBV27 and TRBJ1-1; 7 nucleotides agree with TRBD1. The ends lost 2 bases at V and 0 bases at J; junction bases unmatched: 6. The CDR3 is made up of 16 amino acids. Germline CDR1 MNHEY, CDR2 SMNVEV (reference sequence). The chain's CDR3 is CASSLVPGTVNTEAFF. DNA of the CDR3: TGTGCCAGCAGTTTAGTCCCCGGGACAGTGAACACTGAAGCTTTCTTT.

The gene calls are TRBV29-1 and TRBJ2-7, with D possibly called TRBD1 or TRBD2 (6 bases each). This CDR3 is 15 amino acids long. V was shortened by 3 bases and J by 4 bases, with 19 bases between the two germline ends. Germline CDR1 is SQVTM and CDR2 is ANQGSEA. The CDR3 loop is CSVEVGRGAGYEQYF. As DNA, the CDR3 is TGCAGCGTTGAGGTGGGAAGGGGGGCGGGGTACGAGCAGTACTTC.

The gene calls are TRBV7-9 and TRBJ1-6; TRBD1 aligns across 8 bases. This CDR3 comprises 15 residues. Germline CDR1 and CDR2: SEHNR and FQNEAQ (reference sequence). V dropped 6 bases and J dropped 3; count of bases not matched to a gene: 4. The DNA for the CDR3 is TGTGCCAGCAGATCGGGACAGGACTATAATTCACCCCTCCACTTT. It encodes CASRSGQDYNSPLHF. Combining the CDR3 with reference TRBV7-9 and TRBJ1-6 gives the whole variable domain DTGVSQNPRHKITKRGQNVTFRCDPISEHNRLYWYRQTLGQGPEFLTYFQNEAQLEKSRLLSDRFSAERPKGSFSTLEIQRTEQGDSAMYLCASRSGQDYNSPLHFGNGTRLTVT.

The chain joins TRBV27 to TRBJ1-1; a possible D gene is TRBD1 (6 bases). CDR3 length equals 14 residues. Germline V CDR1 and CDR2: MNHEY, SMNVEV (reference sequence). V lost 2 bases to trimming and J lost 4 bases, with 11 bases between them. The CDR3 loop reads CASSLGGAGTEAFF. CDR3 nucleotides: TGTGCCAGCAGTTTAGGGGGGGCCGGCACTGAAGCTTTCTTT.

This clone was seen only once. The chain carries TRBV4-2 and TRBJ2-2; D gene uncertain. CDR1 is LGHNA and CDR2 is YNFKEQ in the germline V gene. V lost 0 bases, J lost 6 bases, and 17 bases lay in between. The CDR3 is 17 residues long. This chain's CDR3 is CASSQEPVGSAAGELFF. CDR3 DNA: TGTGCCAGCAGCCAAGAACCGGTGGGCAGTGCAGCCGGGGAGCTGTTTTTT.

The chain employs TRBV6-5 and TRBJ2-1; D may correspond to TRBD1 or TRBD2 (5 bases each). The CDR3 has 14 amino acids. Trimming took off 2 bases at V and 6 bases at J, with 11 bases between the two ends. CDR1 MNHEY and CDR2 SVGAGI come from the germline V gene. This CDR3 is CASSYRGYTNEQFF. The CDR3 coding sequence is TGTGCCAGCAGTTACCGGGGCTATACCAATGAGCAGTTCTTC.

The chain employs TRBV10-3 and TRBJ2-1; 11 positions agree with TRBD2. Germline assignment: CDR1 ENHRY and CDR2 SYGVKD. The junction had 8 bases not matched to a gene; V was cut back by 10 bases and J by 6 bases. This CDR3 is built from 14 residues. The CDR3 loop is CATLGLAEGNEQFF. As DNA, the CDR3 is TGTGCCACCCTGGGACTAGCGGAGGGCAATGAGCAGTTCTTC.

In its sample, this clone was seen once. This rearrangement joins TRBV2 to TRBJ2-2; D unresolved. The ends were cut back, 9 bases at V and 5 bases at J, with 16 bases in the middle. Germline V CDR1 and CDR2: SNHLY, FYNNEI. CDR3 length equals 14 residues. The CDR3: CARDRARGTGELFF. The CDR3 coding sequence is TGTGCCAGGGACCGGGCCCGTGGGACCGGGGAGCTGTTTTTT.

The chain employs TRBV6-5 and TRBJ2-7, with D possibly being TRBD1 (5 bases). Trimming shortened V by 4 bases and J by 3 bases, and 7 bases separated the two germline ends. Germline V gene sequence: CDR1 MNHEY, CDR2 SVGAGI. This CDR3 has 12 amino acids. In nucleotides, the CDR3 is TGTGCCAGCAGTTCCGACAGCTACGAGCAGTACTTC. Encoded protein: CASSSDSYEQYF.

This clone was seen once. The chain joins TRBV11-3 to TRBJ2-2; 8 bases fit TRBD1. Looked up from germline, CDR1 is SGHNT and CDR2 is YENEEA. V lost 4 bases, J lost 1 base, and 5 bases stayed unmatched. CDR3 length: 16 residues. CDR3 sequence (DNA): TGTGCCAGCAGCTCAAGGACAGGGAAGAACACCGGGGAGCTGTTTTTT. This encodes CASSSRTGKNTGELFF.